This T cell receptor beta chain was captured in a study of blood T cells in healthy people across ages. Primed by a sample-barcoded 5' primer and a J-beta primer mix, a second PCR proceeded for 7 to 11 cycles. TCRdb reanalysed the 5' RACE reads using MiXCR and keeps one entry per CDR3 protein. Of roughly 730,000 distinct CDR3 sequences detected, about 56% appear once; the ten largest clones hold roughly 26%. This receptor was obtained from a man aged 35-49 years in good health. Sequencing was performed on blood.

The CDR3 here is CASSWIGRGTQYF. Written as DNA, the CDR3 is TGTGCCAGCAGTTGGATCGGCAGGGGGACCCAGTACTTC. J is TRBJ2-7 and V is TRBV28; D might be TRBD1 (6 bases). The J call may be wrong; the DNA end is better matched by TRBJ2-5. Germline V gives CDR1 MDHEN, CDR2 SYDVKM. This CDR3 contains 13 residues.